This record concerns one TCR beta chain sequence. What it recognizes is unknown. The CDR3 extends over 16 amino acids. Trimming left V 0 bases short and J 2 bases short, with 14 bases between. Germline V gives CDR1 MNHEY, CDR2 SVGAGI. This sample is drawn from a study of cytomegalovirus exposure and HLA in healthy donors. Study results and caveats: Reports described diagnosis of cytomegalovirus status by the classifier as highly specific and sensitive. Among the most significant clusters, several appeared linked to common viral pathogens in a later analysis. The study designated about 180 TCR beta chains cytomegalovirus-associated.

Use of 60 Vbeta and 13 Jbeta primers characterized the PCR. Using immunoSEQ multiplex PCR, the repertoire was profiled, and TCRdb retains in-frame clones only, with some absent. The data hold roughly 100,000 clones, with about 70% observed a single time. The sample taken for sequencing was PBMCs. This sequence joins TRBV6-5 and TRBJ2-7; possibly TRBD1 for D (6 bases). The sequence came from a woman between 50 and 59 years old in good health and CMV-seropositive. CDR3 coding DNA: TGTGCCAGCAGTTACTCGAGACCAGGGGCGGCCTACGAGCAGTACTTC. It translates to CASSYSRPGAAYEQYF.